A single sample is the source of the 18 T cell receptor beta chains below, sequenced in a study of T cell responses to AZD1222 COVID-19 vaccine. Here immunoSEQ multiplex PCR was the method, and the copy in TCRdb shows in-frame clones only, minus some. The sample records 100,000 to 120,000 clones, 80% to 95% being singletons. The source material was peripheral blood, sampled on day 0 of AZD1222 vaccination. These receptor sequences come from an adult in good health.

This chain links TRBV5-1 with TRBJ2-3; 9 nucleotides line up with TRBD2. Germline V CDR1 and CDR2: SGHRS, YFSETQ. The V segment lost 0 bases and the J segment 5 bases; nucleotides outside the gene matches: 13. The CDR3 covers 18 residues. CDR3 DNA: TGCGCCAGCAGCTTGGCCTCCCGACTAGCGGCTGGAGGAGATACGCAGTATTTT. Translation gives CASSLASRLAAGGDTQYF.

The chain has TRBV11-2 and TRBJ1-1; a weak D match, TRBD1 (6 bases). Germline V gene lookup returns CDR1 SGHAT and CDR2 FQNNGV. V was shortened by 4 bases and J by 3 bases, with 9 bases between the two germline ends. The CDR3 spans 13 residues. The CDR3 coding sequence is TGTGCCAGCAGCTCTACAGGGTACACTGAAGCTTTCTTT. Its protein is CASSSTGYTEAFF.

As regards this clone: At one end, the junction sequence differs from germline, possibly due to a read error. CDR3 protein: CASSQGGGQAVF. CDR3 DNA sequence: TGTGCCAGCAGCCAAGGAGGGGGCCAGGCAGTCTTC. The chain carries TRBV7-2 and TRBJ2-1; tentatively, D is TRBD1 (7 bases). Per germline, CDR1 SGHTA and CDR2 FQGNSA. This CDR3 region has 12 residues.

J is TRBJ2-2 and V is TRBV5-1, with D possibly matching TRBD2 (5 bases). The CDR3 has 16 amino acids. Germline lookup yields CDR1 SGHRS and CDR2 YFSETQ. V dropped 2 bases and J dropped 0 bases, with 11 bases sitting between them. The CDR3 spells CASSLSSSANTGELFF. The CDR3 DNA reads TGCGCCAGCAGCTTATCTAGCTCCGCGAACACCGGGGAGCTGTTTTTT.

The chain uses TRBV14 and TRBJ1-1, with 8 nucleotides matching TRBD1. V shed 0 bases and J 2 bases; nucleotides not matched to a gene: 8. Germline CDR1 is SGHDN and CDR2 is FVKESK. This CDR3 comprises 17 residues. CDR3 region: CASSQEGRGLINTEAFF. For the CDR3, the DNA is TGTGCCAGCAGCCAAGAAGGCAGGGGGCTCATAAACACTGAAGCTTTCTTT.

This clone showed up just once. The V and J genes are TRBV19 and TRBJ2-7, with D tentatively TRBD1 (6 bases). Looked up from germline, CDR1 is LNHDA and CDR2 is SQIVND (reference sequence). The CDR3 has 13 residues. The ends were cut back, 6 bases at V and 5 bases at J, with 14 bases in the middle. CDR3 DNA sequence: TGTGCCAGTAGCCCCTCCAGGGGAAACGAGCAGTACTTC. This codes for CASSPSRGNEQYF.

This clone showed up just once. J is TRBJ2-7 and V is TRBV7-9; 9 bases are a match to TRBD1. J lost 4 bases, V lost 4 bases, and 8 bases had no gene match. Germline lookup yields CDR1 SEHNR and CDR2 FQNEAQ (reference sequence). The length of the CDR3 is 15 residues. The CDR3 loop is CASSSYRGRGYEQYF. The CDR3 nucleotides are TGTGCCAGCAGCTCGTACAGGGGGCGCGGATACGAGCAGTACTTC.

The V call is TRBV7-6, the J call TRBJ2-7, with D perhaps assigned TRBD1 or TRBD2 (5 bases each). V was trimmed by 4 bases and J by 3 bases, leaving 10 bases between them. The CDR3 is 13 residues long. CDR1 SGHVS and CDR2 FNYEAQ come from the germline V gene. As DNA, the CDR3 is TGTGCCAGCAGCTCTCCGGGGCACTACGAGCAGTACTTC. Residues: CASSSPGHYEQYF.

V usage is TRBV5-6 and J usage is TRBJ2-1, with no clear D. The length of the CDR3 is 12 residues. CDR1 and CDR2 (germline): SGHDT, YYEEEE. The V end lost 0 bases, the J end lost 6 bases, and 4 bases lay between the germline ends. CDR3 sequence: CASSLVSNEQFF. In DNA, the CDR3 is TGTGCCAGCAGCTTGGTTTCCAATGAGCAGTTCTTC.

The rearrangement uses TRBV7-9 and TRBJ1-1; maybe TRBD1 (6 bases). The CDR3 is made up of 13 amino acids. CDR1 is SEHNR and CDR2 is FQNEAQ in the germline V gene (reference sequence). Trimming removed 3 bases from V and 1 base from J, with 6 bases in between. The CDR3 sequence is CASSLGANTEAFF. The DNA for the CDR3 is TGTGCCAGCAGCTTGGGGGCGAACACTGAAGCTTTCTTT.

The chain recombines TRBV10-1 with TRBJ2-5; possibly TRBD1 or TRBD2 for D (6 bases each). Looked up from germline, CDR1 is WNHNN and CDR2 is SYGVQD (reference sequence). Trimming took 3 bases from V and 5 from J, leaving 13 bases between them. The CDR3 is 14 amino acids. The CDR3 protein is CASSDGGGRETQYF. CDR3 sequence (DNA): TGCGCCAGCAGTGATGGAGGGGGTCGGGAGACCCAGTACTTC.

V and J are TRBV10-3 and TRBJ1-4; D call uncertain. The CDR3 extends over 14 amino acids. The V end was cut by 6 bases, the J end by 8 bases, with 16 bases between. Germline loops: CDR1 ENHRY, CDR2 SYGVKD. CDR3 loop: CAIRDFDEGEKLFF. The CDR3 nucleotides are TGTGCCATCAGGGATTTTGACGAAGGGGAAAAACTGTTTTTT.

V gene TRBV27 combines with J gene TRBJ2-7, with unresolved D. Germline loops: CDR1 MNHEY, CDR2 SMNVEV (reference sequence). The CDR3 runs to 14 residues. V lost 4 bases and J 0 bases, leaving 10 bases between the germline ends. CDR3 protein: CASSYSGHSYEQYF. For the CDR3, the DNA is TGTGCCAGCAGTTATTCGGGCCACTCCTACGAGCAGTACTTC.

This clone was observed once. The chain joins TRBV12-3 or TRBV12-4 to TRBJ1-1, with D uncertain. Trimming removed 6 bases at V and 4 bases at J, with 6 bases between. The CDR3 runs to 11 residues. CDR3 DNA sequence: TGTGCCAGCAGACAGTCCACTGAAGCTTTCTTT. Its protein is CASRQSTEAFF.

The chain carries TRBV2 and TRBJ2-1; the match to TRBD2 covers 11 bases. Germline trimming cut 7 bases from V and 7 bases from J; bases unmatched to any gene: 15. CDR3 size: 17 residues. The germline V gene has CDR1 SNHLY and CDR2 FYNNEI. As DNA, the CDR3 is TGTGCCAGCAAGGAGGCTCGACTAGCGGGACCTCAGAATGAGCAGTTCTTC. It is translated as CASKEARLAGPQNEQFF.

V gene TRBV5-1 combines with J gene TRBJ1-4; D may be TRBD1 (5 bases). Germline assignment: CDR1 SGHRS and CDR2 YFSETQ. This CDR3 is built from 15 residues. Trimming shortened V by 4 bases and J by 0 bases, and 10 bases separated the two germline ends. The CDR3 loop reads CASSLDSATNEKLFF. Written as DNA, the CDR3 is TGCGCCAGCAGCCTAGACAGTGCAACTAATGAAAAACTGTTTTTT.

The chain carries TRBV3-1 (or the pseudogene TRBV3-2) and TRBJ1-2; no clear D. Germline CDR1 LGHDT, CDR2 YNNKEL (reference sequence). The V and J ends lost 1 base and 4 bases respectively, with 13 bases between them. The CDR3 contains 15 residues. The CDR3 reads CASSQVALGSYGYTF. The CDR3 nucleotides are TGTGCCAGCAGCCAAGTGGCCCTAGGGTCCTATGGCTACACCTTC.

This chain joins TRBV11-2 and TRBJ1-3, with D tentatively TRBD1 (5 bases). The CDR3 has 17 amino acids. Per germline, CDR1 SGHAT and CDR2 FQNNGV. The V end lost 5 bases, the J end lost 4 bases, and 21 bases lay between the germline ends. The CDR3 nucleotides are TGTGCCAGCAGCCTTACCCCAGAAGTGGGGGGAGGAAACACCATATATTTT. It yields the protein CASSLTPEVGGGNTIYF.